The source of this T cell receptor beta chain is a study of T cells in women clearing cervical HPV infection. Study background: HLA type stays a possible confounder, typing being limited.

Turning to this clone: Its antigen is undetermined. The missing CDR3 end, 3 residues past where the read stops, is filled in from the germline J gene.

The study, taken as a whole, reports: Combining TCR richness with V gene abundances gave approximately 0.8 AUC. TRBV6-7 relative abundance averaged approximately 0.11% in cases and under 0.2% in controls. Unknown T-cell numbers per sample may underlie the richness differences.

The CDR3 covers 14 residues. Per germline, CDR1 MNHGY and CDR2 SVAAGI. The junction had 13 bases not matched to a gene; V was cut back by 8 bases and J by 9 bases. Produced via immunoSEQ multiplex PCR; TCRdb's table is partial and in-frame only. The sample table sets out approximately 44,000 clones. Sequencing used blood buffy coat. The chain employs TRBV6-9 and TRBJ2-1, with 7 nucleotides matching TRBD1. The sequence was collected from a woman between 18 and 75 years old with a cervical HPV16 infection that either progressed to CIN3+ or cleared (not recorded which). CDR3 residues: CASVLSRGGGEQFF. The sequenced CDR3 bases are TGTGCCAGCGTTCTCTCAAGAGGGGGCGGTGAG.